The sequence of this TCR beta chain was determined in a study of control samples from healthy donors and cancer patients. The protocol was immunoSEQ multiplex PCR, while the TCRdb copy is restricted to in-frame clones and leaves out a portion. Seen here are roughly 400,000 clones, 75% to 95% observed once, and the top ten hold just under 6.5%. The trim removed 4 bases at V and 6 bases at J, leaving 5 bases unmatched. This CDR3 spans 14 amino acids. In germline, CDR1 is LGHNA, CDR2 YSLEER. Sample: PBMCs. This clonotype was obtained from a man in his forties with head and neck cancer. This sequence joins TRBV4-3 and TRBJ2-1; 8 bases fit TRBD2. This chain's CDR3 is CASSLGLATNEQFF. CDR3 coding DNA: TGCGCCAGCAGCCTCGGACTAGCAACCAATGAGCAGTTCTTC.